Sequencing of this T cell receptor (beta chain) was carried out in a study of shared clonotypes between healthy human individuals. At a deep level, the assay was run. Ten immunoSEQ deep assay plates were used by the authors to sequence unsorted PBMC DNA. The assay was immunoSEQ multiplex PCR, and TCRdb's table has in-frame clones only and misses some. This sample yields approximately 510,000 clones, of which 79% are seen a single time; under 15% belongs to the top ten. Sequenced: PBMCs. The TCR originated in a woman in her thirties or forties in good health. Some clones in this sample may be carry-over from other donors' samples.

The CDR3 region has the DNA TGTGCCAGCAGCCCCTTATGGGGGCTCCAGCCCCAGCATTTT. This codes for CASSPLWGLQPQHF. The V gene is TRBV7-8, the J gene TRBJ1-5; maybe TRBD1 (6 bases). Germline-derived CDR1 and CDR2 are SGHVS and FQNEAQ. The CDR3 covers 14 residues. Trimming took off 5 bases at V and 7 bases at J, with 15 bases between the two ends. The full variable domain, its missing parts supplied by reference TRBV7-8 and TRBJ1-5, is GAGVSQSPRYKVAKRGQDVALRCDPISGHVSLFWYQQALGQGPEFLTYFQNEAQLDKSGLPSDRFFAERPEGSVSTLKIQRTQQEDSAVYLCASSPLWGLQPQHFGDGTRLSIL.